This T cell receptor beta chain was found in a study of blood T cell repertoires in COVID-19. In the authors' workflow: For nucleated cells, counts were estimated from reference gene primer amplification. Profiling relied on immunoSEQ multiplex PCR, and the TCRdb table lists in-frame clones only, not all of them. The DNA was the basis for D and trimming; V, J and clone size are from that table. Found here are 380,000 or so clones, 80% to 90% of them singletons; the top ten hold 7.1%. Recruited during active infection, patients (from Seattle) were subsequently followed longitudinally. Sequenced: peripheral blood. This TCR derives from a woman in her sixties with COVID-19, enrolled during active disease.

The CDR3 region has the DNA TGTGCCAGCAGCCAATGGGGAGGAGCCTACGAGCAGTACTTC. It encodes CASSQWGGAYEQYF. This chain connects TRBV14 to TRBJ2-7; tentative D call: TRBD2 (6 bases). The germline gives CDR1 SGHDN, CDR2 FVKESK. This CDR3 is 14 amino acids long. V shed 2 bases and J shed 2 bases, with 10 bases lying between them.